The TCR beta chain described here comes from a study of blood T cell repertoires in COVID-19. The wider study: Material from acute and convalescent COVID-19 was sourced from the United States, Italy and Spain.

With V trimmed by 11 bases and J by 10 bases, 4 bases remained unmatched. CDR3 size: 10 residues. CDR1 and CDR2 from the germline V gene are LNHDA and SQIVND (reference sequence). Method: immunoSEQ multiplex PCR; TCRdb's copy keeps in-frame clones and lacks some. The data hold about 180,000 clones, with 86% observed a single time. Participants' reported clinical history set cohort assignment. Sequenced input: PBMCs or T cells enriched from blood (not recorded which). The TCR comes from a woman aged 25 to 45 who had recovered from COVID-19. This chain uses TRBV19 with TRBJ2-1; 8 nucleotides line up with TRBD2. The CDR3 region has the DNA TGTGCCTTTTCGGGGGGGGAGCAGTTCTTC. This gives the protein CAFSGGEQFF.